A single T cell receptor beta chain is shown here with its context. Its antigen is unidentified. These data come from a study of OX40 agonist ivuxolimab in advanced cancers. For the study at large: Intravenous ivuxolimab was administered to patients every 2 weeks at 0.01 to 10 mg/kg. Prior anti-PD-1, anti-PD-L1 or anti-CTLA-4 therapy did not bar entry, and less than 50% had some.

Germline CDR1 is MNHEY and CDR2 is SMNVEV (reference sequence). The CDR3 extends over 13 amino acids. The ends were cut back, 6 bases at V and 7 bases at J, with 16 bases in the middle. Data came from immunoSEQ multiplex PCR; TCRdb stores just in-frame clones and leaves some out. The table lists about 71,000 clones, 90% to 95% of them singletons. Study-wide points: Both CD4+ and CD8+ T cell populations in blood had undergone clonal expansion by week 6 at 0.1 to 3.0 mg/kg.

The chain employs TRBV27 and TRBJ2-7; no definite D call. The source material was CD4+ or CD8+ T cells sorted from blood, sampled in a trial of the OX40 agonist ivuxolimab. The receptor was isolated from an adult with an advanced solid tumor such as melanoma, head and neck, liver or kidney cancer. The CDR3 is CASSRPPGAEQYF. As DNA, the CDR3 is TGTGCCAGCAGCCGCCCCCCAGGAGCTGAGCAGTACTTC.